This T cell receptor beta chain stems from a study of CD8+ T cells in alopecia areata. This clone was recorded a few times. Antigen specificity is unknown. Extracted from the samples, RNA was reverse transcribed into cDNA to serve as the sequencing template. Clones were sequenced by immunoSEQ multiplex PCR, and TCRdb holds only the in-frame ones, with some missing. Of hundreds of thousands of clones in the sample, about 62% are singletons; the top ten hold roughly 0.88%. As to treatment: oral pan-JAK inhibitor, 5-10 mg twice daily. Both peripheral blood and punch biopsies of lesional scalp skin were obtained from patients who had alopecia areata. Germline CDR1 LNHNV, CDR2 YYDKDF (reference sequence). The CDR3 totals 14 residues. V shed 6 bases, J shed 2 bases, and the junction held 2 bases outside the gene matches. General study results and limits: Mice showed clearer TCR sharing than patients did, a gap that was possibly HLA-related. On tofacitinib, scalp and blood still held many of the expanded lesional clones. Lesional tissue from the scalp (especially in alopecia totalis/universalis) showed higher clonality than normal scalp.

This sequence originates from a human donor with alopecia areata. The starting material was CD4+ T cells sorted from blood, obtained at roughly week 52, from a patient treated with tofacitinib. The chain employs TRBV15 and TRBJ1-3; 9 positions agree with TRBD1. This CDR3 reads CATRDRGTGNTIYF. As DNA, the CDR3 is TGTGCCACCAGGGACAGGGGTACTGGAAACACCATATATTTT.